This TCR beta chain stems from a study of graft-versus-host responses after intestinal transplantation (dated by TCRdb to the early 2020s). Turning to the overall study: Recipients received multivisceral, liver-intestinal, or isolated intestinal transplants. A cohort of around 25 intestinal transplant recipients, including one retransplant, was enrolled, and a few patients lacking pretransplant specimens were excluded. After intestinal transplantation, graft-versus-host and host-versus-graft alloreactive T cell clones were followed in the graft, circulation and bone marrow using bulk TCR-beta CDR3 sequencing. Alloreactive clones were identified by sequencing pre-transplant mixed lymphocyte reaction products and comparing these products with unstimulated pre-transplant donor and recipient T cells. A peak of at least 4% donor T cells among recipient peripheral blood mononuclear cells was the definition used for donor T cell macrochimerism. Instead of going to the commercial service, samples from a few later patients were sequenced in-house on an Illumina MiSeq and processed with MiXCR. Every recipient was given anti-thymocyte globulin induction, then maintenance tacrolimus and steroids for 2 to 3 years. The investigation overall reported the following: Early after transplant, declines in HvG clones were associated with peak levels of circulating GvH clones. Patients with donor T cell macrochimerism had high GvH to HvG T cell clonal ratios in their allografts. Conclusions were limited by the relatively low number and heterogeneity of intestinal transplant patients. GvH clones turned up in recipient bone marrow, with some appearing earlier in ileal mucosa or blood, a pattern consistent with an intestinal mucosal origin.

Intraepithelial and lamina propria lymphocytes were isolated from graft specimens using dithiothreitol, EDTA incubations and collagenase D digestion. Bulk TCR-beta sequencing was performed on serial intestinal graft biopsy specimens collected as late as 600 days after transplant. Libraries were constructed by the immunoSEQ multiplex PCR assay. For most patients, high-throughput TCR-beta CDR3 sequencing of genomic DNA was performed by Adaptive Biotechnologies. As for how the authors treated the data: TCR sequencing data for approximately 19 patients were retrieved from Adaptive's ImmunoSEQ software; a few other patients were processed with MiXCR and VDJtools. Because the origin of CDR3 nucleotide sequences shared between donor and recipient could not be assigned, those sequences were removed. To be classed as alloreactive, a clone needed at least 2-fold expansion over unstimulated cells and a minimum CFSE-low frequency of 0.002% (template counts) or 0.001% (read counts). Mappable clones were those detected in sequenced pre-transplant spleen, lymph node, or MLR CFSE-low populations of the donor or recipient. Cumulative frequency of alloreactive clones was calculated as a percentage of all sequences weighted by copy number. Entries here come from immuneACCESS through TCRdb and include only in-frame sequences with V and J called. Some clones fail to appear in such tables; in the studies checked, an unresolved V gene covers under half of the shortfall, and the cause of the remainder is unknown. V and J calls and clone size are copied from that table; D and trimming were computed from the DNA. The sample has around 18,000 clones on record, around 82% of them singletons. The ten largest clones take up around 5.5% of the sample.

As for this clone: Its antigen is still unknown. Base quality data are lacking; no much larger clone is found one base away.

The TCR sequence derives from a human patient who received an intestinal transplant, so some T cells may come from the graft donor. The sequencing used ileum tissue, collected 17 days after transplant.

Read as DNA, the sequence is TGTGCCAGAAGCCCCCCACCCACCCGGAGCACCGGGGAGCTGTTTTTT. It encodes CARSPPPTRSTGELFF. The V and J genes are TRBV5-3 and TRBJ2-2; the D gene lacks a confident call. TRBV5-3 is given ORF status, its function remaining uncertain. The CDR3 goes from the cysteine to the phenylalanine over 16 residues. The entry retains the CDR3 DNA only, 48 bases that are in frame from base 1. The germline ends are 17 bases apart after V is trimmed by 4 bases and J by 4 bases.